A selection of T cell receptor beta chains follows, all from one sample in a study of cytomegalovirus exposure and HLA in healthy donors. The protocol was immunoSEQ multiplex PCR, while the TCRdb copy is restricted to in-frame clones and leaves out a portion. The data show 150,000 to 200,000 clones, around 74% seen once. The source material was PBMCs. The receptors originated from a female donor in good health and CMV-seronegative. The CDR3 runs from the conserved cysteine through the conserved F or W.

v_gene | CDR3aa
TRBV13 | CASSLGSGQMNTEAFF
TRBV5-4 | CASSLDPSGGDTSTDTQYF
TRBV30 | CAWSGRLAGEQYF
TRBV5-1 | CASSLAQRETQYF
TRBV7-2 | CASSSTGYYQPQHF
TRBV15 | CATHRTGGAGETQYF
TRBV9 | CASSPRTGGQPQHF
TRBV6-5 | CASRGTKETQYF
TRBV28 | CASSLGSGSLEQYF
TRBV5-1 | CASSSVTGLYEQYF
TRBV4-1 | CASSQDQKGGMQYF
TRBV5-8 | CASSRTVSNYGYTF
TRBV2 | CASKREDGMNTEAFF
TRBV5-4 | CASSLGAGVEQFF
TRBV7-8 | CASSLGLGGRGNTGELFF
TRBV29-1 | CSVEGSRDSNEQFF
TRBV16 | CASSRPGQGEKLFF
TRBV28 | CASNQDIPRGSDEQYF
TRBV5-1 | CASSQNQGLQETQYF